These 17 T cell receptor beta chains share one sample of origin, sequenced in a study of beta chain features in type 1 diabetes. As every portion of the isolated RNA was reverse transcribed, the sequencing read expressed TCRB transcripts. Here immunoSEQ multiplex PCR was the method, and the copy in TCRdb shows in-frame clones only, minus some. The table records 300,000 to 450,000 clones, around a fifth of them present only once. The source material was naive CD4+ T cells from blood. These receptor sequences come from a woman between 18 and 30 years old in good health.

This clone has more than one count but fewer than ten. The V and J genes are TRBV25-1 and TRBJ2-1, with TRBD2 identical over 10 bases. Germline CDR1 is MGHDK and CDR2 is SYGVNS. V shed 3 bases, J shed 3 bases, and the junction held 5 bases outside the gene matches. The CDR3 has 16 residues. The CDR3 DNA reads as TGTGCCAGCAGTGACGTAGCGGGAGGATTCTACAATGAGCAGTTCTTC. It yields the protein CASSDVAGGFYNEQFF.

The J gene is TRBJ1-2, the V gene TRBV29-1, with D unresolved. V lost 3 bases to trimming and J lost 2 bases, with 7 bases between them. Per the germline V gene, CDR1 is SQVTM and CDR2 is ANQGSEA. The CDR3 is made up of 12 amino acids. CDR3 in amino acids: CSVEAANYGYTF. CDR3 in DNA: TGCAGCGTTGAGGCTGCCAACTATGGCTACACCTTC.

This chain links TRBV30 with TRBJ2-5, with 12 bases that match TRBD1. J lost 8 bases, V lost 3 bases, and 7 bases had no gene match. The CDR3 has 14 residues. Germline loops: CDR1 GTSNPN, CDR2 SVGIG (reference sequence). The DNA of the CDR3 is TGTGCCTGGAGGGGGGGACAGGGGGCTGAAACCCAGTACTTC. The encoded protein is CAWRGGQGAETQYF.

V usage is TRBV6-1 and J usage is TRBJ2-1, with D possibly TRBD2 on 6 matching bases. CDR1 is MNHNS and CDR2 is SASEGT in the germline V gene. With 4 bases removed from V and 0 bases from J, the gap between germline ends came to 19 bases. The CDR3 loop spans 18 amino acids. In DNA, the CDR3 is TGTGCCAGCAGTGGCAACCGATGGGACTCAAGCTCCTACAATGAGCAGTTCTTC. Its translation is CASSGNRWDSSSYNEQFF.

This clone occurred a few times. The V gene is TRBV6-1, the J gene TRBJ2-1; D gene ambiguous. V shed 4 bases and J shed 4 bases, with 2 bases lying between them. In germline, CDR1 is MNHNS, CDR2 SASEGT. CDR3 length equals 11 residues. In DNA, the CDR3 is TGTGCCAGCAGTGCGTACAATGAGCAGTTCTTC. Translated: CASSAYNEQFF.

The chain employs TRBV19 and TRBJ1-1; D gene unclear. V lost 3 bases, J lost 2 bases, and 7 bases lay in between. Germline assignment: CDR1 LNHDA and CDR2 SQIVND (reference sequence). This CDR3 is built from 13 residues. CDR3 residues: CASSIFSNTEAFF. In DNA, the CDR3 is TGTGCCAGTAGTATCTTCTCTAACACTGAAGCTTTCTTT.

The genes are TRBV5-6 and TRBJ1-1; the D is unclear. V lost 3 bases and J lost 5, with 8 bases in between. CDR3 size: 12 residues. Germline CDR1 is SGHDT and CDR2 is YYEEEE. This CDR3 is CASSSEVTEAFF. The CDR3 bases are TGTGCCAGCAGCTCAGAGGTGACTGAAGCTTTCTTT.

This clone was found a few times. J is TRBJ1-5 and V is TRBV30, with TRBD1 as a possible D gene (6 bases). Germline V gene data show CDR1 as GTSNPN and CDR2 as SVGIG (reference sequence). This CDR3 spans 14 amino acids. The V end was cut by 5 bases, the J end by 2 bases, with 13 bases between. The CDR3 bases are TGTGCCTGGGACTTAGGGGGAGGCAATCAGCCCCAGCATTTT. It yields the protein CAWDLGGGNQPQHF.

This clone turned up a few times. This chain links TRBV18 with TRBJ1-2; D gene unclear. The CDR3 runs 13 residues. V lost 2 bases to trimming and J lost 6 bases, with 10 bases between them. Germline V gene sequence: CDR1 KGHSH, CDR2 LQKENI. Here the CDR3 reads CASSPSEQNGYTF. The CDR3 DNA sequence: TGTGCCAGCTCACCATCGGAACAGAATGGCTACACCTTC.

This chain connects TRBV23-1 to TRBJ1-1; 7 nucleotides line up with TRBD1. TRBV23-1 is treated as an ORF (open reading frame) with a function not yet certain. The CDR3 sequence is 14 residues long. The trim removed 6 bases at V and 5 bases at J, leaving 9 bases unmatched. CDR3 residues: CASSTNRGRTEAFF. The DNA for the CDR3 is TGCGCCAGCAGCACTAACAGGGGCAGGACTGAAGCTTTCTTT.

This chain uses TRBV5-1 with TRBJ2-2; 7 bases match TRBD1. V dropped 0 bases and J dropped 2; count of bases not matched to a gene: 4. Germline loops: CDR1 SGHRS, CDR2 YFSETQ. The CDR3 runs 16 residues. CDR3 sequence: CASSLAGTANTGELFF. The CDR3 DNA follows: TGCGCCAGCAGCTTGGCCGGGACAGCCAACACCGGGGAGCTGTTTTTT.

This clone showed up just a few times. CDR3 DNA: TGTGCCAGCAGTGGTAATGACAGGGGCCACGAGCAGTACTTC. Protein sequence: CASSGNDRGHEQYF. This chain joins TRBV2 and TRBJ2-7, with 8 bases matching TRBD1. Germline V gives CDR1 SNHLY, CDR2 FYNNEI. CDR3 size: 14 residues. The ends lost 4 bases at V and 5 bases at J; junction bases unmatched: 7.

Only a few counts were recorded for this clone. The rearrangement joins TRBV4-1 to TRBJ2-3; TRBD2 matches at 10 bases. The CDR3 contains 15 residues. Germline loops: CDR1 MGHRA, CDR2 YSYEKL. The J segment lost 5 bases and the V segment lost 2 bases, leaving 4 bases of the junction unmatched. CDR3 protein: CASSQLAGAIDTQYF. The CDR3 nucleotides are TGCGCCAGCAGCCAACTAGCGGGGGCGATAGATACGCAGTATTTT.

The chain recombines TRBV18 with TRBJ1-1; no reliable D call. CDR3 length: 15 residues. CDR1 is KGHSH and CDR2 is LQKENI in the germline V gene. The V gene lost 3 bases and the J gene lost 1 base, with 12 bases spanning the gap. The CDR3 coding sequence is TGTGCCAGCTCACCTATTAACAATGCGAACACTGAAGCTTTCTTT. Translation gives CASSPINNANTEAFF.

This sequence joins TRBV19 and TRBJ2-1, with a tentative D call TRBD2 (5 bases). Trimming took 5 bases from V and 2 from J, leaving 13 bases between them. CDR1 and CDR2 (germline): LNHDA, SQIVND (reference sequence). The CDR3 contains 15 residues. The CDR3 DNA sequence: TGTGCCAGTAGTGATTCGGGGATGGCCTACAATGAGCAGTTCTTC. As protein: CASSDSGMAYNEQFF.

This clone was detected only a few times. At the DNA level, this CDR3 is encoded by other sequences in the same sample as well. In DNA form, the CDR3 reads TGCGCCAGCAGCTTACGGGGACTCTCCTACAATGAGCAGTTCTTC. Its protein product is CASSLRGLSYNEQFF. The chain carries TRBV5-1 and TRBJ2-1; possible D gene TRBD2, 6 bases. Germline lookup yields CDR1 SGHRS and CDR2 YFSETQ. V lost 2 bases and J 0 bases, leaving 9 bases between the germline ends. This CDR3 is built from 15 residues.

This clone came up a few times. The rearrangement links TRBV7-3 to TRBJ1-6, with D maybe TRBD1 (6 bases). V was pared by 5 bases and J by 8 bases, with 16 bases between. The CDR3 totals 15 residues. Germline-derived CDR1 and CDR2 are SGHTA and FQGTGA. CDR3 nucleotide sequence: TGTGCCAGCAGCCTGGGGGCAGGGCGGGATTCACCCCTCCACTTT. As protein: CASSLGAGRDSPLHF.